What follows are 29 T cell receptor beta chains derived from one specimen sequenced in a study of CD8 T cells in ankylosing spondylitis. Findings and limits, study-wide: Made up of 7 to 9 highly homologous variants, a TCR beta motif appeared characteristic of ankylosing spondylitis blood.

TCRdb independently ran MiXCR on the 5' RACE reads; one entry per CDR3 protein. The table has fewer than 650,000 distinct CDR3 sequences, roughly 13% seen once. Which antigens these TCRs recognize remains unknown. The sample taken for sequencing was blood, either unsorted or a sorted T cell fraction (not recorded which). The receptors stem from a male donor with ankylosing spondylitis.

J is TRBJ1-5 and V is TRBV20-1, with D hard to call. Germline-derived CDR1 and CDR2 are DFQATT and SNEGSKA (reference sequence). V lost 0 bases to trimming and J lost 3 bases, with 12 bases between them. This CDR3 is 15 amino acids long. Here the CDR3 reads CSARDAGVTNQPQHF. As DNA, the CDR3 is TGCAGTGCTAGAGATGCCGGGGTTACCAATCAGCCCCAGCATTTT.

This chain uses TRBV5-1 with TRBJ2-1, with D possibly TRBD1 on 5 matching bases. The CDR3 runs to 15 residues. Per germline, CDR1 SGHRS and CDR2 YFSETQ. V was trimmed by 0 bases and J by 6 bases, leaving 13 bases between them. The CDR3 loop reads CASSLGQRLVNEQFF. As DNA, the CDR3 is TGCGCCAGCAGCTTGGGACAGCGACTCGTCAATGAGCAGTTCTTC. Together with reference TRBV5-1 and TRBJ2-1, the CDR3 gives the full variable domain: KAGVTQTPRYLIKTRGQQVTLSCSPISGHRSVSWYQQTPGQGLQFLFEYFSETQRNKGNFPGRFSGRQFSNSRSEMNVSTLELGDSALYLCASSLGQRLVNEQFFGPGTRLTVL.

The CDR3 nucleotides read TGCGCCAGCAGCAGGGGGGTGGATACGCAGTATTTT. Amino acids: CASSRGVDTQYF. The rearrangement joins TRBV5-1 to TRBJ2-3; the D call may be TRBD1 or TRBD2 (6 bases each). The V gene's germline CDR1 is SGHRS and CDR2 YFSETQ. Trimming stripped 4 bases from V and 6 bases from J, with 9 bases between. The CDR3 spans 12 residues. Supplemented by reference TRBV5-1 and TRBJ2-3, the full variable domain reads KAGVTQTPRYLIKTRGQQVTLSCSPISGHRSVSWYQQTPGQGLQFLFEYFSETQRNKGNFPGRFSGRQFSNSRSEMNVSTLELGDSALYLCASSRGVDTQYFGPGTRLTVL.

The chain recombines TRBV5-1 with TRBJ2-1; TRBD2 aligns across 13 bases. This CDR3 has 18 residues. CDR1 and CDR2 from the germline V gene are SGHRS and YFSETQ. V lost 1 base, J lost 4 bases, and 8 bases stayed unmatched. The CDR3 here is CASSLWTGTSGTYNEQFF. As DNA, the CDR3 is TGCGCCAGCAGCTTGTGGACCGGGACTAGCGGGACGTACAATGAGCAGTTCTTC.

This clonotype has only a few counts. This rearrangement joins TRBV20-1 to TRBJ2-1; 8 positions agree with TRBD2. Germline V lookup: CDR1 DFQATT, CDR2 SNEGSKA (reference sequence). V was pared by 2 bases and J by 6 bases, with 12 bases of the junction left unmatched. The CDR3 consists of 16 residues. CDR3 DNA sequence: TGCAGTGCTAGAACGACCTTAGCGGGGACCGCCAATGAGCAGTTCTTC. Translating it yields CSARTTLAGTANEQFF.

This clonotype was detected only a few times. This chain links TRBV5-1 with TRBJ1-1, with TRBD1 identical over 9 bases. The CDR3 is made up of 15 amino acids. Germline lookup yields CDR1 SGHRS and CDR2 YFSETQ. Trimming at V came to 4 bases and at J to 0 bases, leaving 4 bases not matched to a gene. For the CDR3, the DNA is TGCGCCAGCAGCGTAGGACAGGGGTTGAACACTGAAGCTTTCTTT. Its translation: CASSVGQGLNTEAFF.

This chain links TRBV30 with TRBJ2-1, with 9 bases matching TRBD2. The V gene's germline CDR1 is GTSNPN and CDR2 SVGIG (reference sequence). The CDR3 has 14 amino acids. V dropped 4 bases and J dropped 1; count of bases not matched to a gene: 2. The CDR3 protein is CAWTSGTSYNEQFF. The DNA for the CDR3 is TGTGCCTGGACTAGCGGGACTTCCTACAATGAGCAGTTCTTC.

This clonotype appeared a few times. The gene calls are TRBV29-1 and TRBJ2-3, with TRBD2 matching 8 bases. The CDR3 loop spans 13 amino acids. V shed 4 bases and J 3 bases; nucleotides not matched to a gene: 3. CDR1 and CDR2 from the germline V gene are SQVTM and ANQGSEA. The CDR3 is CSVGVAGTDTQYF. DNA for the CDR3: TGCAGCGTTGGGGTAGCGGGAACAGATACGCAGTATTTT.

The table lists this clonotype with a few counts. The V call is TRBV28, the J call TRBJ2-2; 9 positions match TRBD1. Germline values: CDR1 MDHEN, CDR2 SYDVKM. Trimming took 6 bases from V and 6 from J; bases not matched to a gene: 11. The CDR3 spans 16 residues. The CDR3 nucleotides read TGTGCCAGCAGCCAGGCCGGGACAGGGTCATCCGGGGAGCTGTTTTTT. This sequence encodes CASSQAGTGSSGELFF. Looking up the rest from reference TRBV28 and TRBJ2-2 gives the full variable domain: DVKVTQSSRYLVKRTGEKVFLECVQDMDHENMFWYRQDPGLGLRLIYFSYDVKMKEKGDIPEGYSVSREKKERFSLILESASTNQTSMYLCASSQAGTGSSGELFFGEGSRLTVL.

This clonotype was counted between two and nine times. The chain recombines TRBV25-1 with TRBJ1-3; D gene unclear. Germline V gives CDR1 MGHDK, CDR2 SYGVNS. The CDR3 totals 13 residues. V shed 6 bases and J shed 4 bases, with 10 bases lying between them. The CDR3: CASRTTWGNTIYF. CDR3 DNA: TGTGCCAGCAGGACCACCTGGGGAAACACCATATATTTT.

The V and J genes are TRBV25-1 and TRBJ1-5; D call uncertain. CDR1 is MGHDK, CDR2 SYGVNS, per germline. Trimming left V 3 bases short and J 2 bases short, with 14 bases between. This CDR3 contains 16 residues. DNA for the CDR3: TGTGCCAGCAGTGATGCAGCCTGGGGTCGCAATCAGCCCCAGCATTTT. Translating gives CASSDAAWGRNQPQHF.

This chain connects TRBV20-1 to TRBJ2-5; 7 bases fit TRBD2. CDR1 DFQATT and CDR2 SNEGSKA come from the germline V gene (reference sequence). This CDR3 has 15 amino acids. V was pared by 6 bases and J by 0 bases, with 10 bases of the junction left unmatched. The CDR3 sequence is CSAVEYGGNQETQYF. For the CDR3, the DNA is TGCAGTGCCGTAGAGTACGGGGGGAACCAAGAGACCCAGTACTTC.

This rearrangement joins TRBV29-1 to TRBJ1-2; weak D call: TRBD1 (5 bases). Per the germline V gene, CDR1 is SQVTM and CDR2 is ANQGSEA. The CDR3 spans 14 residues. The V gene lost 1 base and the J gene lost 4 bases, with 13 bases spanning the gap. The CDR3 spells CSVEARDRFYGYTF. The DNA for the CDR3 is TGCAGCGTTGAAGCTCGGGACCGCTTCTATGGCTACACCTTC.

This clonotype has more than one count but fewer than ten. The chain joins TRBV5-5 to TRBJ2-1; TRBD2 matches 8 bases. There are 15 residues in the CDR3. Germline V gene lookup returns CDR1 SGHKS and CDR2 YYEKEE (reference sequence). V was pared by 3 bases and J by 10 bases, with 12 bases of the junction left unmatched. CDR3 loop: CASSSDRTSKSEQFF. The CDR3, as DNA: TGTGCCAGCAGCTCCGACCGGACTAGCAAGTCGGAGCAGTTCTTC.

This clonotype was seen ten or more times. The chain uses TRBV20-1 and TRBJ2-5; 9 bases line up with TRBD2. Germline lookup yields CDR1 DFQATT and CDR2 SNEGSKA (reference sequence). This CDR3 spans 17 amino acids. The V segment lost 6 bases and the J segment 3 bases; nucleotides outside the gene matches: 17. Here the CDR3 DNA reads TGCAGTGCCCAAAAGCTGGGGGGACTAGCAGTAAAAGAGACCCAGTACTTC. It codes for CSAQKLGGLAVKETQYF.

The chain combines TRBV15 with TRBJ2-1; tentative D call: TRBD2 (6 bases). This CDR3 has 17 residues. Germline values: CDR1 LNHNV, CDR2 YYDKDF (reference sequence). Trimming took 0 bases from V and 3 from J, leaving 15 bases between them. For the CDR3, the DNA is TGTGCCACCAGCAGAGATCGAGGTCTAGCGTACTACAATGAGCAGTTCTTC. Translated, it gives CATSRDRGLAYYNEQFF. The whole variable domain, filled in from reference TRBV15 and TRBJ2-1, reads DAMVIQNPRYQVTQFGKPVTLSCSQTLNHNVMYWYQQKSSQAPKLLFHYYDKDFNNEADTPDNFQSRRPNTSFCFLDIRSPGLGDTAMYLCATSRDRGLAYYNEQFFGPGTRLTVL.

The V gene is TRBV7-7, the J gene TRBJ2-1; 8 nucleotides agree with TRBD2. The length of the CDR3 is 15 residues. Trimming took 5 bases from V and 4 from J; bases not matched to a gene: 7. Germline V gene data show CDR1 as SSHAT and CDR2 as FNYEAQ (reference sequence). The chain's CDR3 is CASSLERESYNEQFF. CDR3 nucleotide sequence: TGTGCCAGCAGCCTAGAGCGGGAGTCGTACAATGAGCAGTTCTTC.

The J gene is TRBJ2-1, the V gene TRBV12-5; D perhaps matches TRBD1 (5 bases). The CDR3 length is 14 residues. V was pared by 2 bases and J by 9 bases, with 14 bases between. The germline CDR1 and CDR2 sequences are LGHNT and FRNRAP. The CDR3 DNA sequence: TGTGCTAGTGGTTTGCCCTCTCAGACAGTTGAGCAGTTCTTC. It translates to CASGLPSQTVEQFF.

This clonotype was detected only a few times. The gene calls are TRBV18 and TRBJ1-1; D remains unclear. The germline V gene encodes CDR1 KGHSH and CDR2 LQKENI. This CDR3 is built from 14 residues. Trimming cost V 3 bases and J 6 bases, with 14 bases left between them. The CDR3: CASSPELTASEAFF. CDR3 bases: TGTGCCAGCTCACCTGAATTAACAGCCTCTGAAGCTTTCTTT.

This clonotype was seen many times. J is TRBJ2-3 and V is TRBV6-5; D not certain. The CDR3 totals 14 residues. Germline V gene sequence: CDR1 MNHEY, CDR2 SVGAGI. V lost 3 bases and J lost 4, with 11 bases in between. The CDR3 DNA sequence: TGTGCCAGCAGTTATTATGTCCTAGCAGATACGCAGTATTTT. Protein: CASSYYVLADTQYF.

This clonotype was counted a few times. The chain recombines TRBV15 with TRBJ2-2; the D is unclear. CDR3 size: 14 residues. V was shortened by 1 base and J by 4 bases, with 7 bases between the two germline ends. The germline CDR1 and CDR2 sequences are LNHNV and YYDKDF (reference sequence). The CDR3 spells CATSRGPSTGELFF. The CDR3, as DNA: TGTGCCACCAGCAGAGGCCCTAGCACCGGGGAGCTGTTTTTT.

This chain connects TRBV7-2 to TRBJ2-1, with 8 positions matching TRBD2. Germline CDR1 reads SGHTA; CDR2 reads FQGNSA. This CDR3 region has 16 residues. V lost 2 bases to trimming and J lost 7 bases; unmatched junction nucleotides: 10. The CDR3 DNA sequence: TGTGCCAGCAGCTTAATGACGGGAGGGGTAGGGAATGAGCAGTTCTTC. Amino acids: CASSLMTGGVGNEQFF.

This clonotype was detected many times. The rearrangement joins TRBV6-1 to TRBJ2-3, with 7 bases fitting TRBD2. Germline CDR1 reads MNHNS; CDR2 reads SASEGT. J was trimmed by 3 bases and V by 6 bases; bases with no gene match: 15. The CDR3 loop spans 17 amino acids. The CDR3 spells CASSQRGLAGRTDTQYF. Written as DNA, the CDR3 is TGTGCCAGCAGCCAACGGGGGTTAGCGGGTAGGACAGATACGCAGTATTTT.

This chain uses TRBV7-8 with TRBJ2-1; TRBD2 matches at 10 bases. From germline, CDR1 is SGHVS and CDR2 FQNEAQ. The V segment lost 5 bases and the J segment 5 bases; nucleotides outside the gene matches: 6. The CDR3 is 15 amino acids. CDR3 nucleotides: TGTGCCAGCAGCGCCCGACTAGCGGGCAACAATGAGCAGTTCTTC. This translates into CASSARLAGNNEQFF.

This clonotype was detected many times. The chain couples TRBV12-3 or TRBV12-4 to TRBJ2-2, with D uncertain. CDR3 size: 14 residues. Trimming stripped 6 bases from V and 3 bases from J, with 11 bases between. CDR3 sequence reads: CASSARTDTGELFF. CDR3 nucleotides: TGTGCCAGCAGCGCACGGACGGACACCGGGGAGCTGTTTTTT.

Only a few counts were recorded for this clonotype. The chain has TRBV7-6 and TRBJ2-7; D is ambiguous. This CDR3 contains 13 residues. V lost 0 bases, J lost 2 bases, and 5 bases lay in between. Germline V lookup: CDR1 SGHVS, CDR2 FNYEAQ. In DNA form, the CDR3 reads TGTGCCAGCAGCTTAGCTCCCGCCTACGAGCAGTACTTC. Its protein is CASSLAPAYEQYF.

This clonotype came up many times. The chain links TRBV12-3 or TRBV12-4 to TRBJ1-1; maybe TRBD1 (5 bases). V was cut by 7 bases and J by 10 bases, with 25 bases left in between. This CDR3 contains 15 residues. CDR3 sequence (DNA): TGTGCCAGCAATGAGGGGACCGGACTCCTTCGGGTAGCTTTCTTT. Translation gives CASNEGTGLLRVAFF.

This clonotype was counted many times. This chain connects TRBV27 to TRBJ1-5; 9 nucleotides align to TRBD1. Trimming took 8 bases from V and 4 from J; bases not matched to a gene: 3. Per the germline V gene, CDR1 is MNHEY and CDR2 is SMNVEV (reference sequence). The CDR3 contains 13 residues. The CDR3 sequence: CASWDRDNQPQHF. CDR3 coding DNA: TGTGCCAGCTGGGACAGGGATAATCAGCCCCAGCATTTT.

The rearrangement uses TRBV10-3 and TRBJ2-2; D unclear. The V gene lost 7 bases and the J gene lost 1 base, with 4 bases spanning the gap. Looked up from germline, CDR1 is ENHRY and CDR2 is SYGVKD. This CDR3 region has 12 residues. The CDR3 here is CAINGNTGELFF. CDR3 coding DNA: TGTGCCATCAATGGGAACACCGGGGAGCTGTTTTTT.